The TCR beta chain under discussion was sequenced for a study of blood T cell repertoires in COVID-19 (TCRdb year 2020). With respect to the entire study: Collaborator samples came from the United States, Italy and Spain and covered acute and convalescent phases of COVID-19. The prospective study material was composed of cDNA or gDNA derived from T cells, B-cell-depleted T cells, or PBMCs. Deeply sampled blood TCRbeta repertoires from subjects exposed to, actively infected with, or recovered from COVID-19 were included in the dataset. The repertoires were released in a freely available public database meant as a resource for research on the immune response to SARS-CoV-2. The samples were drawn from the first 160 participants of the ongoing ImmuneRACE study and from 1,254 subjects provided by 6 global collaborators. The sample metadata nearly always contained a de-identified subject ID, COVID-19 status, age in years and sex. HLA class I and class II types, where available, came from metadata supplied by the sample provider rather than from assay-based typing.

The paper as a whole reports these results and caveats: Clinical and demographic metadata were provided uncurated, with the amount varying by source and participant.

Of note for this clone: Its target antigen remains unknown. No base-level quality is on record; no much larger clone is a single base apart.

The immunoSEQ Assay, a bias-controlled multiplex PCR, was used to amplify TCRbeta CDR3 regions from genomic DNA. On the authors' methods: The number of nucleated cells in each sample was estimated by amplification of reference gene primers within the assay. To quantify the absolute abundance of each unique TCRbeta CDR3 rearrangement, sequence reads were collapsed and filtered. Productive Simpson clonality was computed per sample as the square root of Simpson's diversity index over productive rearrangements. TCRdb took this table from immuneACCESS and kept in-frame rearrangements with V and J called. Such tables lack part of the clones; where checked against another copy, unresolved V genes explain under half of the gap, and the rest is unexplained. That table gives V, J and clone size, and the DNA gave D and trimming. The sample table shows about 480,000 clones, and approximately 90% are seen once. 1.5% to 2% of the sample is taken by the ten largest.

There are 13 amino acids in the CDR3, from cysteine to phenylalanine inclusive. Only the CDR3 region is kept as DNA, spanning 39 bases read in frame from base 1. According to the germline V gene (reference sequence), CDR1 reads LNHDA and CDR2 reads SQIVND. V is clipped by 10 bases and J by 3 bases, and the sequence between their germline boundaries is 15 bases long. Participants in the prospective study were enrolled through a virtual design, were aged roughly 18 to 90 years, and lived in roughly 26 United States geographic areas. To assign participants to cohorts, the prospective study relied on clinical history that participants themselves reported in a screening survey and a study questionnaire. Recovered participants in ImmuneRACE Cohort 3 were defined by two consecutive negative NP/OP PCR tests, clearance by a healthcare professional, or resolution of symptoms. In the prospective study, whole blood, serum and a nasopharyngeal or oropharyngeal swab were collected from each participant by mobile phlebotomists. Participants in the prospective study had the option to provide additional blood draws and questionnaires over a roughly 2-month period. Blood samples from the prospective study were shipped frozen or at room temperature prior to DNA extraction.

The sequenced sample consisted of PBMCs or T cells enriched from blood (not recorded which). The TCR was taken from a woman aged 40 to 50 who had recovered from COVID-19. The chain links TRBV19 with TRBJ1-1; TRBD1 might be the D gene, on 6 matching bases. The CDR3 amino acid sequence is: CATRGHWDTEAFF. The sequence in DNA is TGTGCCACCAGGGGACATTGGGACACTGAAGCTTTCTTT. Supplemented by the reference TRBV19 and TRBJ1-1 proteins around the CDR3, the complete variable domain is DGGITQSPKYLFRKEGQNVTLSCEQNLNHDAMYWYRQDPGQGLRLIYYSQIVNDFQKGDIAEGYSVSREKKESFPLTVTSAQKNPTAFYLCATRGHWDTEAFFGQGTRLTVV.